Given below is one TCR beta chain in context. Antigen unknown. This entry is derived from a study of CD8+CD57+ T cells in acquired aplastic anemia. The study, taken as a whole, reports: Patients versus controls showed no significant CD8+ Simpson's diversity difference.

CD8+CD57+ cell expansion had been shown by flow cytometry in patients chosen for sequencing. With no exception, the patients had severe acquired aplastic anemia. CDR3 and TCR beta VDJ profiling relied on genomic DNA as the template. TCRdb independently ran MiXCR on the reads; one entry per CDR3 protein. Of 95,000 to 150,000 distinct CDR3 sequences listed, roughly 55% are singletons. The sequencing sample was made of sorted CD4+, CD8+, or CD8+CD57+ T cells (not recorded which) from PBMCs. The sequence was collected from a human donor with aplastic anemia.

CDR3 sequence reads: CAISETSGTDTQYF. The CDR3 nucleotides are TGTGCCATCAGTGAGACTAGCGGGACAGATACGCAGTATTTT. V gene TRBV10-3 combines with J gene TRBJ2-3, with 9 bases fitting TRBD2. The V segment lost 2 bases and the J segment 3 bases; nucleotides outside the gene matches: 0. The CDR3 totals 14 residues. Germline values: CDR1 ENHRY, CDR2 SYGVKD.